A single sample is the source of the 19 T cell receptor beta chains below, sequenced in a study of spatial heterogeneity in lung cancer. General study findings and limits: One measure, the expanded intratumoral alpha and beta TCR count, tracked tumor mutation counts.

Time point meaning: sample taken at primary tumor resection. TCRdb ran MiXCR on the 5' RACE reads and lists one entry per CDR3 protein. Among about 5,600 distinct CDR3 sequences listed, around 5% were seen once. Which antigens these TCRs recognize remains unknown. Sequenced here: lung tumor tissue, sampled at surgery. The receptors shown here come from a male donor with early-stage non-small cell lung cancer.

This clonotype was recorded many times. The chain uses TRBV12-3 or TRBV12-4 and TRBJ2-3, with 11 bases that match TRBD2. The length of the CDR3 is 16 residues. The V gene end was trimmed by 6 bases and the J gene end by 2 bases; junction bases not matched to a gene: 7. CDR3 in amino acids: CASSRSGGATTDTQYF. Written as DNA, the CDR3 is TGTGCCAGCAGCCGTAGCGGGGGGGCGACCACAGATACGCAGTATTTT.

This clonotype has ten or more counts. This sequence joins TRBV2 and TRBJ2-5, with TRBD2 as a possible D gene (5 bases). There are 12 residues in the CDR3. Germline CDR1 and CDR2: SNHLY and FYNNEI. The V end lost 3 bases, the J end lost 7 bases, and 9 bases lay between the germline ends. The CDR3, as DNA: TGTGCCAGCAGTGAGGCTAGCAGGACCCAGTACTTC. It encodes CASSEASRTQYF.

This clonotype was detected many times. The chain is built from TRBV20-1 and TRBJ2-5, with D perhaps matching TRBD1 (6 bases). Germline V CDR1 and CDR2: DFQATT, SNEGSKA (reference sequence). Trimming took off 0 bases at V and 4 bases at J, with 15 bases between the two ends. This CDR3 is built from 15 residues. CDR3 DNA sequence: TGCAGTGCTAGAGATCTCAGGGGAGCGCGAGAGACCCAGTACTTC. Encoded protein: CSARDLRGARETQYF.

Judged by abundance, this clonotype is medium-sized. This chain uses TRBV6-5 with TRBJ2-7; the D gene could be TRBD1 or TRBD2 (5 bases each). Germline V gives CDR1 MNHEY, CDR2 SVGAGI. The CDR3 spans 14 residues. The V end was cut by 6 bases, the J end by 1 base, with 13 bases between. The CDR3 reads CASSRDGFSYEQYF. The CDR3 DNA follows: TGTGCCAGCAGCCGGGACGGATTTTCCTACGAGCAGTACTTC.

By sample fraction, this clonotype is medium-sized. This chain joins TRBV6-2 or TRBV6-3 and TRBJ2-1, with 14 bases aligning to TRBD2. There are 19 residues in the CDR3. Per the germline V gene, CDR1 is MNHEY and CDR2 is SVGEGT. After removal of 4 bases from V and 0 bases from J, the junction contained 8 bases not matched to a gene. This CDR3 is CASSFPAGTSGSSYNEQFF. The CDR3 nucleotides are TGTGCCAGCAGTTTCCCCGCCGGGACTAGCGGGAGCTCCTACAATGAGCAGTTCTTC.

In this sample, this clonotype turned up many times. The chain links TRBV7-8 to TRBJ1-2, with unresolved D. The CDR3 loop spans 15 amino acids. Germline assignment: CDR1 SGHVS and CDR2 FQNEAQ. Trimming took off 1 base at V and 8 bases at J, with 17 bases between the two ends. The CDR3 spells CASSLEEAARRGYTF. The CDR3 DNA sequence: TGTGCCAGCAGCTTAGAAGAAGCGGCCCGGCGGGGCTACACCTTC.

Regarding this clonotype: Since a much larger clone is just one base distant, this may be a read error. The J gene is TRBJ2-1, the V gene TRBV7-2, with D tentatively TRBD2 (5 bases). There are 15 residues in the CDR3. Deletions cut 5 bases from V and 0 bases from J, with 11 bases between. In germline, CDR1 is SGHTA, CDR2 FQGNSA. The CDR3 bases are TGTGCCAGCAGCCCAGCGGCAAGCTCCTACAATGAGCAGTTCTTC. Translating gives CASSPAASSYNEQFF. Variable domain in full (rest from reference TRBV7-2 and TRBJ2-1): GAGVSQSPSNKVTEKGKDVELRCDPISGHTALYWYRQSLGQGLEFLIYFQGNSAPDKSGLPSDRFSAERTGGSVSTLTIQRTQQEDSAVYLCASSPAASSYNEQFFGPGTRLTVL.

This clonotype was recorded at least ten times. The junction differs from germline at one of its ends, possibly a read error. The chain has TRBV7-2 and TRBJ1-2; possible D gene TRBD1, 5 bases. CDR1 is SGHTA and CDR2 is FQGNSA in the germline V gene. There are 13 residues in the CDR3. The CDR3 loop reads CACSRENFYGYTF. CDR3 DNA: TGTGCCTGCAGCAGGGAAAACTTCTATGGCTACACCTTC.

At least ten counts were recorded for this clonotype. The chain couples TRBV5-4 to TRBJ2-1; D remains ambiguous. Germline V gives CDR1 SGHNT, CDR2 YYREEE (reference sequence). V lost 0 bases to trimming and J lost 0 bases, with 10 bases between them. This CDR3 region has 16 residues. The CDR3 reads CASSLDGLFSYNEQFF. The CDR3 DNA sequence: TGTGCCAGCAGCTTGGACGGCCTTTTCTCCTACAATGAGCAGTTCTTC.

This clonotype is medium-sized in the sample. V usage is TRBV11-3 and J usage is TRBJ2-2; D is uncertain. Trimming removed 4 bases from V and 1 base from J, with 7 bases in between. The CDR3 loop spans 14 amino acids. Germline values: CDR1 SGHNT, CDR2 YENEEA. The CDR3 DNA follows: TGTGCCAGCAGCTCAGGACGGAACACCGGGGAGCTGTTTTTT. Its protein is CASSSGRNTGELFF. Using reference TRBV11-3 and TRBJ2-2 for the parts outside the CDR3, the full variable domain is EAGVVQSPRYKIIEKKQPVAFWCNPISGHNTLYWYLQNLGQGPELLIRYENEEAVDDSQLPKDRFSAERLKGVDSTLKIQPAELGDSAVYLCASSSGRNTGELFFGEGSRLTVL.

At least ten counts were recorded for this clonotype. The chain recombines TRBV7-8 with TRBJ2-3, with 13 bases fitting TRBD2. The length of the CDR3 is 16 residues. Per the germline V gene, CDR1 is SGHVS and CDR2 is FQNEAQ. V was pared by 4 bases and J by 2 bases, with 3 bases of the junction left unmatched. The CDR3 loop reads CASSSGLAGPTDTQYF. The DNA of the CDR3 is TGTGCCAGCAGCTCGGGACTAGCGGGACCCACAGATACGCAGTATTTT.

This clonotype was recorded many times. This chain uses TRBV12-3 or TRBV12-4 with TRBJ2-7, with 7 bases aligning to TRBD1. The junction had 8 bases not matched to a gene; V was cut back by 4 bases and J by 2 bases. The CDR3 spans 15 residues. The CDR3 here is CASSSRQGGAYEQYF. The DNA of the CDR3 is TGTGCCAGCAGTTCACGACAGGGTGGTGCCTACGAGCAGTACTTC.

By share, this clonotype counts as medium-sized. The rearrangement uses TRBV12-3 or TRBV12-4 and TRBJ2-2, with D perhaps matching TRBD1 (6 bases). V was trimmed by 3 bases and J by 3 bases, leaving 14 bases between them. The CDR3 sequence is 16 residues long. As DNA, the CDR3 is TGTGCCAGCAGTTTTCGGGGACAAGGTTACACCGGGGAGCTGTTTTTT. This encodes CASSFRGQGYTGELFF.

This clonotype was found many times. The rearrangement uses TRBV5-6 and TRBJ1-2; no clear D. The ends were cut back, 0 bases at V and 8 bases at J, with 14 bases in the middle. CDR1 SGHDT and CDR2 YYEEEE come from the germline V gene. The CDR3 is 14 amino acids. As DNA, the CDR3 is TGTGCCAGCAGCTTGGCGGGGTTCCCCGGAGGCTACACCTTC. It yields the protein CASSLAGFPGGYTF. Variable domain in full (rest from reference TRBV5-6 and TRBJ1-2): DAGVTQSPTHLIKTRGQQVTLRCSPKSGHDTVSWYQQALGQGPQFIFQYYEEEERQRGNFPDRFSGHQFPNYSSELNVNALLLGDSALYLCASSLAGFPGGYTFGSGTRLTVV.

This clonotype was seen many times. The gene calls are TRBV21-1 and TRBJ1-6. TRBV21-1 corresponds to a pseudogene. This CDR3 contains 15 residues. CDR3 loop: CASSKAGTFGSPLHF. The CDR3 region has the DNA TGTGCCAGCAGCAAAGCAGGGACTTTTGGTTCACCCCTCCACTTT.

This clonotype occurred many times. The chain couples TRBV12-3 or TRBV12-4 to TRBJ2-2; weak D call: TRBD1 (5 bases). V lost 0 bases and J lost 6, with 8 bases in between. The CDR3 contains 14 residues. For the CDR3, the DNA is TGTGCCAGCAGTTTAGCGCAGGGTTCCGGGGAGCTGTTTTTT. Residues: CASSLAQGSGELFF.

This clonotype was observed at least ten times. CDR3 amino acids: CASSLKGRRENTGELFF. CDR3 bases: TGTGCCAGCAGCCTAAAGGGACGGCGAGAGAACACCGGGGAGCTGTTTTTT. The chain joins TRBV7-9 to TRBJ2-2; either TRBD1 or TRBD2 may supply D (5 bases each). The CDR3 runs to 17 residues. Germline CDR1 and CDR2: SEHNR and FQNEAQ (reference sequence). V was cut by 5 bases and J by 1 base, with 17 bases left in between.

This clonotype was counted ten times or more. V usage is TRBV28 and J usage is TRBJ2-3; TRBD2 might be the D (5 bases). There are 15 residues in the CDR3. V lost 7 bases and J 1 base, leaving 15 bases between the germline ends. Germline CDR1 reads MDHEN; CDR2 reads SYDVKM. CDR3 in amino acids: CASIQPFSGTDTQYF. CDR3 bases: TGTGCCAGCATCCAACCCTTTAGCGGCACAGATACGCAGTATTTT.

Sample share makes this clonotype medium-sized. The V gene is TRBV4-2, the J gene TRBJ2-1; D is perhaps TRBD2 (5 bases). CDR1 and CDR2 from the germline V gene are LGHNA and YNFKEQ. Trimming cost V 0 bases and J 9 bases, with 21 bases left between them. The CDR3 is 17 amino acids. The CDR3, as DNA: TGTGCCAGCAGCCAAGATGCCGGCGGAGGTTTGCTTGGTGAGCAGTTCTTC. Residues: CASSQDAGGGLLGEQFF.